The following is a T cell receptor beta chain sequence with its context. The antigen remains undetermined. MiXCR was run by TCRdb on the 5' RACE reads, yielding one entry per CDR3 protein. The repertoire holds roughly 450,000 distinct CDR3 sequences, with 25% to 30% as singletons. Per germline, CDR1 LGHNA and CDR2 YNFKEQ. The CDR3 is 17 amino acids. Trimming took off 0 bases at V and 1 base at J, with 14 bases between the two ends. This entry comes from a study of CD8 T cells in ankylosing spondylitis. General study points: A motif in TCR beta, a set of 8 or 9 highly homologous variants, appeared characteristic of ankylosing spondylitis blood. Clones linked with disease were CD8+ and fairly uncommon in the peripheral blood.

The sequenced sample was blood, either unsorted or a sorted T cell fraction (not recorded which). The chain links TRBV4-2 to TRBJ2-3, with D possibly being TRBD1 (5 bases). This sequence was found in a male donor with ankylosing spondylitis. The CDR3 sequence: CASSQDPQGGGTDTQYF. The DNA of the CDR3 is TGTGCCAGCAGCCAAGACCCCCAGGGTGGGGGCACAGATACGCAGTATTTT.